This T cell receptor beta chain was sequenced for a study of control samples from healthy donors and cancer patients. The J segment lost 3 bases and the V segment lost 1 base, leaving 3 bases of the junction unmatched. The CDR3 spans 14 residues. Germline V gene data show CDR1 as SGHNT and CDR2 as YYREEE (reference sequence). Sequenced by immunoSEQ multiplex PCR; TCRdb stores in-frame clones only, minus some. The sample consists of 90,000 to 150,000 clones, roughly 90% of them appearing once. The chain has TRBV5-4 and TRBJ1-1; 7 bases line up with TRBD1. The receptor was isolated from a man aged 50 or older in good health. Sequencing was done on a sample of blood. As DNA, the CDR3 is TGTGCCAGCAGCTTGAGGGGGCCCGACACTGAAGCTTTCTTT. The encoded protein is CASSLRGPDTEAFF. Full variable domain (remainder filled in from reference TRBV5-4 and TRBJ1-1): ETGVTQSPTHLIKTRGQQVTLRCSSQSGHNTVSWYQQALGQGPQFIFQYYREEENGRGNFPPRFSGLQFPNYSSELNVNALELDDSALYLCASSLRGPDTEAFFGQGTRLTVV.